Listed below are T cell receptor beta chains from one sample, sequenced in a study of cytomegalovirus exposure and HLA in healthy donors. Profiled with immunoSEQ multiplex PCR; TCRdb holds only in-frame clones, not every one. The sample has roughly 35,000 clones. The sequencing input was PBMCs. The receptors come from a woman aged 40 to 50 in good health and CMV-seropositive. The CDR3 runs from the conserved cysteine through the conserved F or W. D genes are given only for firm matches.

j_call	v_call	d_call	cdr3_nt	cdr3_aa
TRBJ2-2	TRBV4-3	TRBD1	TGCGCCAGCAGCCATTGGACAGGAAACACCGGGGAGCTGTTTTTT	CASSHWTGNTGELFF
TRBJ2-6	TRBV4-3	.	TGCGCCAGCAGCCAATGGGGAGGTGTAGGGGCCAACGTCCTGACTTTC	CASSQWGGVGANVLTF
TRBJ1-2	TRBV30	.	TGTGCCTGGACTTTGGGGCGAATACCTAACTATGGCTACACCTTC	CAWTLGRIPNYGYTF
TRBJ2-7	TRBV6-6	.	TGTGCCAGCAGTCATAGCGTAACCGCCTACGAGCAGTACTTC	CASSHSVTAYEQYF
TRBJ2-7	TRBV10-3	TRBD2	TGTGCCATGCGTGAGGGACTAGCGGACGTCTACGAGCAGTACTTC	CAMREGLADVYEQYF
TRBJ1-5	TRBV19	.	TGTGCCAGTAGTACCCAGGGATCCTATCAGCCCCAGCATTTT	CASSTQGSYQPQHF
TRBJ2-7	TRBV7-2	TRBD2	TGTGCCAGCAGCGGTAGCGGGAGTGTGTACGAGCAGTACTTC	CASSGSGSVYEQYF
TRBJ2-7	TRBV4-1	TRBD2	TGCGCCAGCAGCCAAGAAGACGGGGGAGGGTACGAGCAGTACTTC	CASSQEDGGGYEQYF
TRBJ2-7	TRBV5-6	.	TGTGCCAGCAGCCCCCGGACTAGGGGGACCTACGAGCAGTACTTC	CASSPRTRGTYEQYF
TRBJ2-1	TRBV29-1	.	TGCAGCGTTCTGGCGGGGATATACAATGAGCAGTTCTTC	CSVLAGIYNEQFF
TRBJ1-2	TRBV6-6	.	TGTGCCAGCAGTTACCCCTCGACAGCCTCATATGGCTACACCTTC	CASSYPSTASYGYTF
TRBJ2-3	TRBV7-2	.	TGTGCCAGCAGCTTAATAGCGAGCACAGATACGCAGTATTTT	CASSLIASTDTQYF
TRBJ2-7	TRBV5-6	TRBD2	TGTGCCAGCAGCGATAGCGGGAGGGAGTACGAGCAGTACTTC	CASSDSGREYEQYF
TRBJ2-3	TRBV5-1	TRBD2	TGCGCCAGCAGCGCCGGGAGGAGCACAGATACGCAGTATTTT	CASSAGRSTDTQYF
TRBJ2-3	TRBV12-1	.	TGTGCCAGCAGCCCGGGACTAGCGGGAGGGCCGGGAGATACGCAGTATTTT	CASSPGLAGGPGDTQYF
TRBJ2-2	TRBV27	TRBD1	TGTGCCAGCAGTCCCGGGACAGGGAGACCCGGGGAGCTGTTTTTT	CASSPGTGRPGELFF
TRBJ2-6	TRBV28	TRBD2	TGTGCCAGCAGTTTAGGGGGGGCTGGGGCCAACGTCCTGACTTTC	CASSLGGAGANVLTF
TRBJ1-1	TRBV20-1	.	TGCAGTGCCTCGACAGACACTGAAGATTTCTTT	CSASTDTEDFF
TRBJ2-5	TRBV7-7	TRBD2	TGTGCTAGCAGCAGAGGACTAGCGGGCCAAGAGACCCAGTACTTC	CASSRGLAGQETQYF
TRBJ2-7	TRBV2	.	TGTGCCAGCAGTGGGAGTGCGGATGGCTCCTACGAGCAGTACTTC	CASSGSADGSYEQYF
TRBJ2-6	TRBV21-1	.	TGTGCCAGCAGCAAAGAGCAGGGGTCCTCTGGGGCCAACGTCCTGACTTTC	CASSKEQGSSGANVLTF
TRBJ2-2	TRBV19	TRBD1	TGTGCCAGTACCCAGACAGGGGGTTACACCGGGGAGCTGTTTTTT	CASTQTGGYTGELFF
TRBJ2-7	TRBV7-3	TRBD2	TGTGCCAGCAGCTTAACAGGGACTAGCTACGAGCAGTACTTC	CASSLTGTSYEQYF
TRBJ2-3	TRBV9	TRBD2	TGTGCCAGCAGCGTAGGATCGGGAGGGCCGGCAGATACGCAGTATTTT	CASSVGSGGPADTQYF
TRBJ1-1	TRBV15	TRBD1	TGTGCCACCAGCAGAGATGACAGGGTAGAGAACACTGAAGCTTTCTTT	CATSRDDRVENTEAFF
TRBJ2-7	TRBV6-1	.	TGTGCCAGCAGTGATGGGGGGACCTTCTACGAGCAGTACTTC	CASSDGGTFYEQYF
TRBJ2-3	TRBV29-1	.	TGCAGCGTTGGACAGGTCCTCACAGATACGCAGTATTTT	CSVGQVLTDTQYF
TRBJ2-5	TRBV11-1	.	TGTGCCAGCAGTTTCCCCGGGGGAGAGACCCAGTACTTC	CASSFPGGETQYF
TRBJ1-5	TRBV30	.	TGTGCCTGGAGTGTAGGCAGGGCGGGCAATCAGCCCCAGCATTTT	CAWSVGRAGNQPQHF
TRBJ2-7	TRBV7-9	TRBD2	TGTGCCAGCAGCTTAGAGGGGCCGGGAGGGGCGAACGAGCAGTACTTC	CASSLEGPGGANEQYF
TRBJ1-1	TRBV30	.	TGTGCCTGGGACAGCCCCGGGAACACTGAAGCTTTCTTT	CAWDSPGNTEAFF
TRBJ2-4	TRBV27	.	TGTGCCAGCAGTAGGCAGGGGCGAGCCAAAAACATTCAGTACTTC	CASSRQGRAKNIQYF
TRBJ2-7	TRBV5-1	.	TGCGCCAGCAGCTTGGGCAGTGGGGGCGGCGAGCAGTACTTC	CASSLGSGGGEQYF
TRBJ2-7	TRBV2	.	TGTGCCAGCAGTACGACTAGGACTTTATACGAGCAGTACTTC	CASSTTRTLYEQYF
TRBJ1-1	TRBV7-6	.	TGTGCCAGCAGCTTAGCGCGGGAAACTGAAGCTTTCTTT	CASSLARETEAFF
TRBJ2-7	TRBV2	TRBD2	TGTGCCAGCAGGCCGAGACTAGCCCGATCAACCGACGAGCAGTACTTC	CASRPRLARSTDEQYF
TRBJ2-1	TRBV7-8	.	TGTGCCAGCAGCTTTCAGAGGGAGCAGTTCTTC	CASSFQREQFF
TRBJ2-7	TRBV10-3	.	TGTGCCATCAGTGGGTTCGGGGGAACCTTCTACGAGCAGTACTTC	CAISGFGGTFYEQYF
TRBJ1-2	TRBV5-6	.	TGTGCCAGCAGCTTGGCCGAGGGTTTCGGCTACACCTTC	CASSLAEGFGYTF
TRBJ2-7	TRBV15	.	TGTGCCACCAGCAGACAAAGAGTCGGCTACGAGCAGTACTTC	CATSRQRVGYEQYF
TRBJ2-7	TRBV7-2	TRBD1	TGTGCCAGCAGCTTAGTGCAGGGGGTCGAGCAGTACTTC	CASSLVQGVEQYF
TRBJ1-1	TRBV5-1	TRBD1	TGCGCCAGCAGCTTGGGACAGGGAGAGCTAATATTGTTCTTT	CASSLGQGELILFF
TRBJ2-7	TRBV7-2	TRBD2	TGTGCCAGCAGCTTAGATTCTAGCGGGATATACGAGCAGTACTTC	CASSLDSSGIYEQYF
TRBJ2-7	TRBV7-8	.	TGTGCCAGCAGCTTAGCGGTAGCTAGCGACCCTGGCGAGCAGTACTTC	CASSLAVASDPGEQYF
TRBJ2-1	TRBV5-6	TRBD1	TGTGCCAGCAGCCCAAGGGACAGGCGTTTCTACAATGAGCAGTTCTTC	CASSPRDRRFYNEQFF
TRBJ1-2	TRBV4-1	.	TGCGCCAGCAGCCAAGTTCAAAGGGAGAGAGGCGGCTACACCTTC	CASSQVQRERGGYTF